The entry that follows covers one T cell receptor beta chain sequence. Data came from immunoSEQ multiplex PCR; TCRdb stores just in-frame clones and leaves some out. This sample carries roughly 340,000 clones, around 91% of them seen once, and the ten largest clones take about 1%. This entry belongs to a study of blood T cell repertoires in COVID-19. Overall study context: Samples taken during acute and convalescent COVID-19 were collected in the United States, Italy and Spain.

The junction had 13 bases not matched to a gene; V was cut back by 3 bases and J by 4 bases. Germline V gene sequence: CDR1 SGHKS, CDR2 YYEKEE (reference sequence). The CDR3 consists of 17 residues. Symptom resolution, clearance, or two negative PCRs marked donors in Cohort 3 as recovered. The gene calls are TRBV5-5 and TRBJ2-7, with TRBD2 identical over 10 bases. This TCR was recovered from a man aged 18 to 29 who had recovered from COVID-19. Material for sequencing was PBMCs or T cells enriched from blood (not recorded which). The CDR3 DNA follows: TGTGCCAGCAGCTCCCGGACAACGAGCGGGGGGGCATACGAGCAGTACTTC. Translating it yields CASSSRTTSGGAYEQYF.